Listed below are T cell receptor beta chains from one sample, sequenced in a study of naive and memory T cell subsets. TCRdb used MiXCR to reprocess the 5' RACE reads, holding one entry per CDR3 protein. The sample holds 55,000 to 70,000 distinct CDR3 sequences, under 8.5% seen once. The receptors here all came from a male donor in good health. Each CDR3 is given with its conserved first and last residue. A D gene is named only where the DNA matches it firmly. Clone size is shown for a subset of rows, as once, few, many or a class of expanded clone.

d_gene | abundance | j_gene | v_gene | CDR3nt | CDR3aa
- | - | TRBJ1-6 | TRBV5-1 | TGCGCCAGCAGGCCGGGATGGTCCTATAATTCACCCCTCCACTTT | CASRPGWSYNSPLHF
- | many | TRBJ2-7 | TRBV27 | TGTGCCAGCCGGGGCCCTAACTCCTACGAGCAGTACTTC | CASRGPNSYEQYF
- | many | TRBJ2-7 | TRBV12-5 | TGTGCTAGTGGACTCGGAACTAGCAACGAGCAGTACTTC | CASGLGTSNEQYF
- | - | TRBJ2-5 | TRBV6-6 | TGTGCCAGCAGTTCCCAGGCTAGGGAGACCCAGTACTTC | CASSSQARETQYF
TRBD1 | few | TRBJ1-2 | TRBV20-1 | TGCAGTGCTAAAGGACAGGACCTTGTCGGCTACACCTTC | CSAKGQDLVGYTF
- | few | TRBJ1-1 | TRBV10-3 | TGTGCCATCACCCCCGGGGGGCTGGACACTGAAGCTTTCTTT | CAITPGGLDTEAFF
- | few | TRBJ2-2 | TRBV5-1 | TGCGCCAGCAGCTTGGCCCGTCACGGGAACCTCGCCGGGGAGCTGTTTTTT | CASSLARHGNLAGELFF
- | - | TRBJ1-6 | TRBV27 | TGTGCCAGCAGTTTAAGGAGTGACTCCTATAATTCACCCCTCCACTTT | CASSLRSDSYNSPLHF
- | many | TRBJ2-3 | TRBV3-1 | TGTGCCAGCAGCCTCCTAACAGGTTCACGGGATACGCAGTATTTT | CASSLLTGSRDTQYF
TRBD2 | many | TRBJ2-5 | TRBV5-6 | TGTGCCAGCAGCTTGGGGACTAGCGGGACCCAGTACTTC | CASSLGTSGTQYF
- | - | TRBJ1-5 | TRBV12-3/TRBV12-4 | TGTGCCAGCAGTCTGGGTGGGGGCTCTCAGCCCCAGCATTTT | CASSLGGGSQPQHF
TRBD2 | - | TRBJ2-5 | TRBV7-6 | TGTGCCAGCAGCTTAAGGACTAGCGGGCAAGAGACCCAGTACTTC | CASSLRTSGQETQYF
TRBD1 | - | TRBJ2-1 | TRBV25-1 | TGTGCCAGCAGTCCGCACGGGACAGGAGACAATGAGCAGTTCTTC | CASSPHGTGDNEQFF
TRBD2 | few | TRBJ2-7 | TRBV12-3/TRBV12-4 | TGTGCCAGCAGTAGGACTAGCGGACCCTACGAGCAGTACTTC | CASSRTSGPYEQYF
TRBD2 | many | TRBJ2-3 | TRBV11-2 | TGTGCCAGCAGCGAGCAGCGGGGGGGCCCCGGAGATACGCAGTATTTT | CASSEQRGGPGDTQYF
TRBD2 | few | TRBJ2-3 | TRBV5-5 | TGTGCCAGCAGCTCTAGCCTGACTAGCGGGGGATACACAGATACGCAGTATTTT | CASSSSLTSGGYTDTQYF
TRBD2 | many | TRBJ2-5 | TRBV12-3/TRBV12-4 | TGTGCCAGCAGTTTTCGGGCGGGGGGCCGGTCTCTACAAGAGACCCAGTACTTC | CASSFRAGGRSLQETQYF
- | few | TRBJ1-5 | TRBV19 | TGTGCCACCCGACAGGGCAATCAGCCCCAGCATTTT | CATRQGNQPQHF
TRBD2 | many | TRBJ2-5 | TRBV5-1 | TGCGCCAGCAGCTTGACTAGCGCGTACCAAGAGACCCAGTACTTC | CASSLTSAYQETQYF
TRBD2 | - | TRBJ2-1 | TRBV7-9 | TGTGCCAGCAGCTTTTGGGGACTAGCGGGATTGAGCTCCTACAATGAGCAGTTCTTC | CASSFWGLAGLSSYNEQFF
- | few | TRBJ1-1 | TRBV6-6 | TGTGCCAGCAGTTACCCGGGGGCGGACACTGAAGCTTTCTTT | CASSYPGADTEAFF
TRBD1 | - | TRBJ1-5 | TRBV19 | TGTGCCAGTAGTGTCCGGGACAGCAGCAATCAGCCCCAGCATTTT | CASSVRDSSNQPQHF
- | many | TRBJ1-5 | TRBV7-2 | TGTGCCAGCAGCTTGATCGGGGATCAGCCCCAGCATTTT | CASSLIGDQPQHF
- | many | TRBJ2-7 | TRBV7-6 | TGTGCCAGCAGCTTAGCGGTGCACAGCGACGAGCAGTACTTC | CASSLAVHSDEQYF
- | many | TRBJ1-2 | TRBV3-1 | TGTGCCAGCAGCCAAGAATACCCGGACGGCTATGGCTACACCTTC | CASSQEYPDGYGYTF
- | - | TRBJ2-7 | TRBV16 | TGTGCCAGCAGCCAATCGGAAGGGTTCGGCGAGCAGTACTTC | CASSQSEGFGEQYF
TRBD1 | many | TRBJ2-6 | TRBV5-1 | TGCGCCAGCCGAACCCCGGGACAGACAAACTCTGGGGCCAACGTCCTGACTTTC | CASRTPGQTNSGANVLTF
- | few | TRBJ1-2 | TRBV5-6 | TGTGCCAGCAGCCTACAGGGCGTAACCTATGGCTACACCTTC | CASSLQGVTYGYTF
- | many | TRBJ1-1 | TRBV15 | TGTGCCACCAGCAGAGGACAGCGGAACACTGAAGCTTTCTTT | CATSRGQRNTEAFF
- | many | TRBJ2-7 | TRBV20-1 | TGCAGTGCCTATGACCCTCGAGGCGAGCAGTACTTC | CSAYDPRGEQYF
- | - | TRBJ2-7 | TRBV29-1 | TGCAGCGTTGAGGGCAGGGCAACCGACTACGAGCAGTACTTC | CSVEGRATDYEQYF
TRBD2 | many | TRBJ2-1 | TRBV3-1 | TGTGCCAGCAGCCAAGATAGTGGTAGCGGGATTGAGCAGTTCTTC | CASSQDSGSGIEQFF
- | - | TRBJ2-7 | TRBV6-5 | TGTGCCAGCAGTTATAGTGCGAACCGTGCCTACGAGCAGTACTTC | CASSYSANRAYEQYF
- | many | TRBJ2-5 | TRBV3-1 | TGTGCCAGCAGCCAAGGACACCTCCAAGAGACCCAGTACTTC | CASSQGHLQETQYF
- | many | TRBJ1-1 | TRBV6-5 | TGTGCCAGCAGTTACCGTCCGACGGGGGCGGGCACTGAAGCTTTCTTT | CASSYRPTGAGTEAFF
- | many | TRBJ1-2 | TRBV29-1 | TGCAGCGTCGCTGCCCCAGCAGGCAACTATGGCTACACCTTC | CSVAAPAGNYGYTF
TRBD1 | - | TRBJ2-2 | TRBV15 | TGTGCCACCAGCAGATTACCGGGACAGGGTAACACCGGGGAGCTGTTTTTT | CATSRLPGQGNTGELFF
- | many | TRBJ1-1 | TRBV7-9 | TGTGCCAGCAGCTTAAGGGCAGAAAACACTGAAGCTTTCTTT | CASSLRAENTEAFF
- | many | TRBJ2-7 | TRBV12-3/TRBV12-4 | TGTGCCGGTCAGCATATGACAGATAATGTCTCCTACGAGCAGTACTTC | CAGQHMTDNVSYEQYF
- | - | TRBJ2-5 | TRBV7-9 | TGTGCCAGCACCCCTCCTGGCCAAAATACCTGGGCCCAGTACTTC | CASTPPGQNTWAQYF
- | - | TRBJ1-1 | TRBV3-1 | TGTGCCAGCAGCCAAGCGGGCAGGGATGCTTTCTTT | CASSQAGRDAFF
- | - | TRBJ2-1 | TRBV6-6 | TGTGCCAGCAGTTACACTCACCCGACAGTTTACAATGAGCAGTTCTTC | CASSYTHPTVYNEQFF
- | many | TRBJ1-1 | TRBV27 | TGTGCCAGCAGTTTAGGAGGGCTGGGGACTGAAGCTTTCTTT | CASSLGGLGTEAFF
- | many | TRBJ2-3 | TRBV7-2 | TGTGCCAGCAGCTTAGCGCCTATAGACACAGATACGCAGTATTTT | CASSLAPIDTDTQYF